The entry below gives a single TCR beta chain sequence along with its context. The antigen is undetermined. The data originate from a study of multiple sclerosis patients with progressive multifocal leukoencephalopathy. Whole-study context: Multiple sclerosis patients on natalizumab who never developed PML served as longitudinally sampled controls.

The CDR3 sequence is 16 residues long. V was trimmed by 10 bases and J by 0 bases, leaving 20 bases between them. CDR1 SGHNT and CDR2 YYREEE come from the germline V gene (reference sequence). Time point indicated: before natalizumab initiation. Before the first natalizumab infusion, T0 blood samples were taken. Every PCR reaction included synthetic inline CDR3 controls for all V-J pairings. Only in-frame clones appear in the TCRdb table, and some are missing; sequencing was by immunoSEQ multiplex PCR. The table includes about 30,000 clones, 80% to 95% detected once. Findings and limits, study-wide: Less diverse TRB repertoires were suggested in most PML patients.

The receptor was derived from a man aged 30 to 45 with multiple sclerosis. The chain links TRBV5-4 to TRBJ2-1; D uncertain. Sequencing was done on a sample of PBMCs. The CDR3 reads CAQSLDPESSYNEQFF. The CDR3 DNA sequence: TGTGCCCAAAGCTTGGATCCGGAGAGCTCCTACAATGAGCAGTTCTTC.